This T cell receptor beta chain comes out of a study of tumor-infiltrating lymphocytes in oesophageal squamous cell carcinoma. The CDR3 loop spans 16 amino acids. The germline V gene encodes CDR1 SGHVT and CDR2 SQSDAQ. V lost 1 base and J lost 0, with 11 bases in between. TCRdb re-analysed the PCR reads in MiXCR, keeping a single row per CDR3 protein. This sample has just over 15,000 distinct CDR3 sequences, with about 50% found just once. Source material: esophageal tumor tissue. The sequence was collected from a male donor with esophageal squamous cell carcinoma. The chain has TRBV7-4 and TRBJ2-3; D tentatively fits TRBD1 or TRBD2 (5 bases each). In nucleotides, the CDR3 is TGTGCCAGCAGCTTAGATGGGGGATCTAGCACAGATACGCAGTATTTT. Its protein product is CASSLDGGSSTDTQYF.